This T cell receptor (beta chain) was found in a study of T cell responses to AZD1222 COVID-19 vaccine. Study results and caveats: Across the whole spike, CD4 TCRs peaked at regions 160-218 and 743-854. Seropositive AZD1222 recipients at baseline numbered only five or six.

Worth noting for this clone: The target antigen is unknown.

Sequenced by immunoSEQ multiplex PCR; TCRdb stores in-frame clones only, minus some. The sample includes tens of thousands of clones, more than 70% seen only once; the top ten take 7.5% to 9.5%. The receptor's source is an adult in good health. The sample was peripheral blood, taken on day 0 of AZD1222 vaccination.

DNA for the CDR3: TGTGCCAGCAGTGATGGGGGCGGCGCCGTCGGTTACGAGCAGTACTTC. Residues: CASSDGGGAVGYEQYF. The J gene is TRBJ2-7, the V gene TRBV6-1, with D possibly TRBD1 on 6 matching bases. The germline V and J ends were trimmed by 3 bases and 4 bases, with 19 bases remaining between them. CDR3 length: 16 residues. Germline V gene sequence: CDR1 MNHNS, CDR2 SASEGT.